This record covers a single TCR beta chain. Its antigen remains undetermined. The record has no base qualities; no much larger clone is one base away. The intended sense of this specimen's time point label: baseline before first vaccination. Vaccinee samples came from UK trials COV001 and COV002, including a single-blind randomized controlled phase 2/3 trial of AZD1222 (ChAdOx1 nCoV-19) in healthy adults. For TCRbeta chain sequencing, PBMC samples from trial participants were taken at day 0 and at day 28 after the second dose. The CDR3 regions of human TCRbeta chains were analyzed by immunosequencing. The study's processing was this. Repertoire TCRs were checked for matches against a reference library of SARS-CoV-2-specific TCRs that had been generated using the MIRA antigen-specificity platform. Breadth was defined as the fraction of unique TCRs that were SARS-CoV-2-associated, and depth was defined as the fraction of total T cells that were SARS-CoV-2-associated. Using the MIRA data, each spike-specific TCR was assigned both to the spike region to which the TCR was reactive and to a CD4 or CD8 class. Log10-transformed breadth and depth values were compared by one-way ANOVA with Sidak's multiple comparisons tests. TCRdb re-hosts the immuneACCESS table, in-frame sequences only. Its copies lack some clones; in the studies checked, an unresolved V gene accounts for under half of them, and the cause for the rest is not known. The DNA was the basis for D and trimming; V, J and clone size are from that table. The sample data list about 120,000 clones, and approximately 85% of these were observed just once. The ten largest make up 5% to 7% of the sample.

CDR1 and CDR2 were assigned from the germline V gene as SNHLY and FYNNEI. Including cysteine and phenylalanine, the CDR3 has 17 amino acids. Only the CDR3 portion is preserved as DNA: 51 bases, with reading frame beginning at the first base. Trimming accounts for 8 bases at V and 0 bases at J, while the number of junction bases matched to no gene is 10. The data are from a study of T cell responses to AZD1222 COVID-19 vaccine (dated by TCRdb to the early 2020s). Notes on the research overall: AZD1222 recipients given second doses at about 4 weeks or at about 12 weeks were pooled, since spike-specific TCR depth and breadth were not found to differ between the two schedules. A total of approximately 250 trial participants underwent TCR sequencing, of whom approximately 200 had received two doses of AZD1222 and approximately 25 had received two doses of the MenACWY control vaccine. Trial participants were enrolled by age into subgroups of 18-55, 56-69 and 70-plus years, and roughly 150, 30 and 60 TCR-sequenced participants, respectively, were included in these subgroups. Beyond this particular receptor, the publication reports: Conclusions about previously exposed vaccinees were limited because only 6 or 7 AZD1222 recipients were SARS-CoV-2 seropositive at baseline. Participants were mostly white British, with more females than males. The authors suggested clonal diversity may have been underestimated. No day 14 peak-response samples were available, so repertoires were characterized only after the peak T cell response. In the small 56-69-year group, the increase in depth fell short of significance, most likely because of low power. After two AZD1222 doses, both the breadth and the depth of spike-specific TCRs were significantly higher than at day 0 and than in MenACWY recipients. CD4 TCRs associated with the vaccine covered the entire spike protein, and the dominant responses were in regions 160-218 and 743-854. Reportedly, close to half of the unique spike-specific TCRs recognized epitopes lying outside the regions that are mutated in the B.1.351 and B.1.1.7 variants.

This receptor was obtained from an adult in good health. This chain joins TRBV2 to TRBJ2-1; 10 bases in the junction line up with TRBD2. The material sequenced was peripheral blood, taken on day 0 of AZD1222 vaccination. The CDR3 in this case is CASGQLAGRSSYNEQFF. The nucleotides are TGTGCCAGCGGCCAACTAGCGGGGAGAAGCTCCTACAATGAGCAGTTCTTC.